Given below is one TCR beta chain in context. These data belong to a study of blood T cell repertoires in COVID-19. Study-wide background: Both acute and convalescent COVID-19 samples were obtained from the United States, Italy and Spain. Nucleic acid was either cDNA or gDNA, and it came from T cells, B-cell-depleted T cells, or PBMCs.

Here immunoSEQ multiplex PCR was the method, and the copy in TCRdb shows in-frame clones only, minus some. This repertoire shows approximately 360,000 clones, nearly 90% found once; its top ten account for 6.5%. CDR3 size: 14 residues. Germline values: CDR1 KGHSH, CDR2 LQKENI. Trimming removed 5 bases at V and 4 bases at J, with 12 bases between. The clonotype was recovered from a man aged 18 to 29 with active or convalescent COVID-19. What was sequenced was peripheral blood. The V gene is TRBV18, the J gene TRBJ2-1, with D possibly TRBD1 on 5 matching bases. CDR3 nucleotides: TGTGCCAGCTCAAGGGGTCAGAATTACAATGAGCAGTTCTTC. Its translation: CASSRGQNYNEQFF.